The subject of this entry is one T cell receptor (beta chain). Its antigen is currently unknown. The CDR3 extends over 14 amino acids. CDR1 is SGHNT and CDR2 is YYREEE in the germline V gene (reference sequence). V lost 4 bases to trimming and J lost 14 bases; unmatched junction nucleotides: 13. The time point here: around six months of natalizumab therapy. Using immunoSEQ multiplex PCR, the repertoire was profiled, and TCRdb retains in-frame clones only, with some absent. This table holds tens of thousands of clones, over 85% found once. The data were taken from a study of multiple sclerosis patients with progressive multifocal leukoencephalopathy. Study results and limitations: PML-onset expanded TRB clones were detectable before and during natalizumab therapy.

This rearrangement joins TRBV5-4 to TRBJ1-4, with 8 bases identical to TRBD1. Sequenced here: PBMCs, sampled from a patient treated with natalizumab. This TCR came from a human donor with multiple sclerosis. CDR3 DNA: TGTGCCAGCAGCGCCGGGACAGGTCGGGATGAGCTGTTTTTT. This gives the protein CASSAGTGRDELFF. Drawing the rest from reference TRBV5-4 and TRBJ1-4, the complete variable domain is ETGVTQSPTHLIKTRGQQVTLRCSSQSGHNTVSWYQQALGQGPQFIFQYYREEENGRGNFPPRFSGLQFPNYSSELNVNALELDDSALYLCASSAGTGRDELFFGSGTQLSVL.